Sequencing of this T cell receptor (beta chain) was carried out in a study of identical twins. Study conclusions and caveats: Abundant beta clonotypes from cord blood bore fewer insertions; memory repertoires lacked this pattern. Models underestimated how often monozygotic twins shared out-of-frame TCR alpha.

Template switching supplied a universal primer site; unique molecular identifiers were carried on the cDNA. TCRdb reprocessed the 5' RACE reads with MiXCR, giving one entry per CDR3 protein. In the table there are roughly 630,000 distinct CDR3 sequences, about 7% of which are singletons. As concerns this clonotype: Its specificity is unknown. Germline is not matched at one junction end, which may reflect a read error.

The CDR3 has 14 amino acids. Germline assignment: CDR1 MGHRA and CDR2 YSYEKL. These data were also filed under a second study, of yellow fever vaccine responses in identical twins.

The sequenced material came from PBMCs. The TCR was taken from a young woman in good health. This chain links TRBV4-1 with TRBJ1-1; D is undetermined. The DNA of the CDR3 is TGCGCCAGCAGAATAGGCGGCGAAGCTCCTGAAGTTTTCTTT. It is translated as CASRIGGEAPEVFF.